This T cell receptor (beta chain) came from a study of blood T cells in healthy people across ages. Study-level findings and limits: Diversity of TCR beta per million T cells declined in a roughly linear way with age. Considered underestimates were the diversity estimates obtained from one million T cells.

Healthy Caucasian individuals from Russia aged roughly 6 to 95 were enrolled as donors. A J-beta primer mix and a sample-barcoded 5' primer were used in a second PCR of roughly 6 to 11 cycles. Each cDNA was tagged by a template-switch adaptor containing 12 random nucleotides. From the 5' RACE reads, TCRdb called clonotypes with MiXCR, one entry per CDR3 protein. The data contain roughly 1,300,000 distinct CDR3 sequences, roughly 59% of them singletons. This clonotype was counted a few times. As yet, its antigen is unknown. J gave up 0 bases and V 3 bases, and 2 bases lay outside the gene matches. This CDR3 has 16 amino acids. The V gene's germline CDR1 is LGHNA and CDR2 YNFKEQ.

Material for sequencing was blood. V usage is TRBV4-2 and J usage is TRBJ2-7; 13 bases align to TRBD2. This receptor was obtained from a man aged 18 to 35 in good health. CDR3: CASSQTSGGNSYEQYF. CDR3 nucleotides: TGTGCCAGCAGCCAGACTAGCGGGGGGAACTCCTACGAGCAGTACTTC.